The rows below give T cell receptor beta chains drawn from one sample of a study of OX40 agonist ivuxolimab in advanced cancers. Clones were read by immunoSEQ multiplex PCR, and TCRdb kept only the in-frame ones, dropping some. The sample carries tens of thousands of clones, 70% to 90% recorded once. The starting material was CD4+ or CD8+ T cells sorted from blood, obtained in a trial of the OX40 agonist ivuxolimab. Receptor source: an adult with an advanced solid tumor such as melanoma, head and neck, liver or kidney cancer. Both conserved end residues are trimmed from each CDR3. The order of the fields is V gene, J gene, CDR3 protein.

v_call: TRBV6-1; j_call: TRBJ1-2; cdr3_aa: ASSEDRGGYGYT
v_call: TRBV4-1; j_call: TRBJ1-4; cdr3_aa: ASSQVDMGLTIEKLF
v_call: TRBV6-4; j_call: TRBJ1-6; cdr3_aa: ASSDGTNNSPLH
v_call: TRBV7-8; j_call: TRBJ2-5; cdr3_aa: ASSLSGTGEETQY
v_call: TRBV11-1; j_call: TRBJ2-3; cdr3_aa: ASSTGTGGTDTQY
v_call: TRBV14; j_call: TRBJ2-3; cdr3_aa: ASSPQRSSGRTDTQY
v_call: TRBV23-1; j_call: TRBJ2-6; cdr3_aa: ASSRGTGANVLT
v_call: TRBV6-5; j_call: TRBJ1-3; cdr3_aa: ASSYSNANTIY
v_call: TRBV7-2; j_call: TRBJ2-1; cdr3_aa: ASSSRQGKYNEQF
v_call: TRBV5-6; j_call: TRBJ2-7; cdr3_aa: ASTTAWGEQY
v_call: TRBV30; j_call: TRBJ1-6; cdr3_aa: AWSVGGAPRNSPLH
v_call: TRBV11-1; j_call: TRBJ2-2; cdr3_aa: ASSLSGLAGFMNTGELF
v_call: TRBV19; j_call: TRBJ2-7; cdr3_aa: ASSMDPTGRGEQY
v_call: TRBV4-1; j_call: TRBJ2-3; cdr3_aa: ASSLIQDTQY
v_call: TRBV19; j_call: TRBJ1-4; cdr3_aa: ASSILQGREKLF
v_call: TRBV10-2; j_call: TRBJ2-7; cdr3_aa: ASSQAAEQY
v_call: TRBV5-1; j_call: TRBJ1-2; cdr3_aa: ASSLGAPPIYGYT
v_call: TRBV19; j_call: TRBJ2-5; cdr3_aa: ASSYLGTGQETQY
v_call: TRBV6-7; j_call: TRBJ2-7; cdr3_aa: ASSSLGTSGGRSYEQY
v_call: TRBV30; j_call: TRBJ1-5; cdr3_aa: AWTGVQGQPQH
v_call: TRBV7-9; j_call: TRBJ2-2; cdr3_aa: ASGRQGNTGELF
v_call: TRBV27; j_call: TRBJ1-6; cdr3_aa: ASSLLDSYNSPLH
v_call: TRBV6-6; j_call: TRBJ1-2; cdr3_aa: ASSWGDYGYT
v_call: TRBV9; j_call: TRBJ2-1; cdr3_aa: ASSPEGLVYNEQF
v_call: TRBV19; j_call: TRBJ1-1; cdr3_aa: ASSPFLRAEAF
v_call: TRBV11-2; j_call: TRBJ2-7; cdr3_aa: ASSLGTGRTNEQY
v_call: TRBV4-1; j_call: TRBJ1-2; cdr3_aa: ASSQGQAVGRSYGYT
v_call: TRBV2; j_call: TRBJ2-2; cdr3_aa: ASGPYTGELF
v_call: TRBV19; j_call: TRBJ2-5; cdr3_aa: ASIGSGQETQY
v_call: TRBV7-3; j_call: TRBJ2-3; cdr3_aa: ASSLRSSTDTQY
v_call: TRBV29-1; j_call: TRBJ1-2; cdr3_aa: SVPRGGGGYT
v_call: TRBV10-2; j_call: TRBJ1-5; cdr3_aa: ASSNLNRGQAGQPQH
v_call: TRBV20-1; j_call: TRBJ1-1; cdr3_aa: SARGNTEAF
v_call: TRBV12-5; j_call: TRBJ2-1; cdr3_aa: ASGLVSSREQF
v_call: TRBV4-2; j_call: TRBJ2-2; cdr3_aa: ASSQGRLKTNTGELF
v_call: TRBV29-1; j_call: TRBJ2-1; cdr3_aa: SVELGSSYNEQF
v_call: TRBV4-1; j_call: TRBJ1-2; cdr3_aa: ASSHPGTAIT
v_call: TRBV19; j_call: TRBJ1-2; cdr3_aa: ASSKNREANYGYT
v_call: TRBV25-1; j_call: TRBJ2-3; cdr3_aa: ASMRETSTDTQY
v_call: TRBV27; j_call: TRBJ2-2; cdr3_aa: ASSWSTGLSGSGELF
v_call: TRBV6-6; j_call: TRBJ2-1; cdr3_aa: ASHPGTGDYNEQF
v_call: TRBV6-5; j_call: TRBJ1-2; cdr3_aa: ASSYSPQGYGYT
v_call: TRBV7-3; j_call: TRBJ2-2; cdr3_aa: ASSSTGTETGELF
v_call: TRBV29-1; j_call: TRBJ1-1; cdr3_aa: SVAQGRAEAF
v_call: TRBV6-5; j_call: TRBJ1-2; cdr3_aa: ASNINHRAYGYT
v_call: TRBV11-2; j_call: TRBJ2-7; cdr3_aa: ASSLSRQQGGGEQY